The rows below give T cell receptor beta chains drawn from one sample of a study of shared clonotypes between healthy human individuals. Sequenced by immunoSEQ multiplex PCR; TCRdb stores in-frame clones only, minus some. This sample has roughly 2.5 million clones, with roughly 92% found just once. Sequencing was done on a sample of naive CD4+ T cells sorted from blood. Source of these receptors: a man aged 18 to 29 in good health. Both conserved end residues are part of each CDR3. D genes are given only for firm matches. Size values are once, few and many counts, or a class for expanded clones, and some rows have none.

TRBD1	TRBV6-6	TRBJ2-2	NA	CASSYGTGNTGELFF	TGTGCCAGCAGTTACGGGACAGGGAACACCGGGGAGCTGTTTTTT
NA	TRBV19	TRBJ2-7	NA	CASSPLDGGQYEQYF	TGTGCCAGTAGTCCATTGGATGGGGGGCAATACGAGCAGTACTTC
NA	TRBV7-8	TRBJ1-1	NA	CASSLLPRRETEAFF	TGTGCCAGCAGCTTACTACCTAGGCGGGAGACTGAAGCTTTCTTT
TRBD1	TRBV5-1	TRBJ2-7	NA	CASSLGSGGSYEQYF	TGCGCCAGCAGCTTGGGATCAGGGGGCTCCTACGAGCAGTACTTC
NA	TRBV18	TRBJ1-1	NA	CASSPHGGNTEAFF	TGTGCCAGCTCACCACACGGGGGGAACACTGAAGCTTTCTTT
TRBD1	TRBV11-1	TRBJ2-3	NA	CASSHRDRKGDTQYF	TGTGCCAGCAGTCACCGGGACAGGAAAGGGGATACGCAGTATTTT
TRBD2	TRBV7-8	TRBJ2-1	NA	CASSPAGVMVNEQFF	TGTGCCAGCAGTCCCGCGGGAGTAATGGTAAATGAGCAGTTCTTC
NA	TRBV5-1	TRBJ2-5	NA	CASSLASGSQETQYF	TGCGCCAGCAGCTTGGCCAGCGGATCCCAAGAGACCCAGTACTTC
NA	TRBV7-8	TRBJ1-6	NA	CASRLPPQGHNSPLHF	TGTGCCAGCAGACTCCCCCCCCAGGGCCATAATTCACCCCTCCACTTT
NA	TRBV2	TRBJ1-5	NA	CASSEGPGNQPQHF	TGTGCCAGCAGTGAAGGGCCGGGCAATCAGCCCCAGCATTTT
TRBD2	TRBV5-4	TRBJ2-1	NA	CASSSGGKGSYNEQFF	TGTGCCAGCAGCTCCGGGGGGAAGGGATCCTACAATGAGCAGTTCTTC
NA	TRBV7-2	TRBJ2-5	NA	CASSLGPVRETQYF	TGTGCCAGCAGCTTAGGGCCGGTGCGAGAGACCCAGTACTTC
NA	TRBV2	TRBJ1-4	few	CASSVGGQNEKLFF	TGTGCCAGCAGTGTGGGAGGGCAGAATGAAAAACTGTTTTTT
NA	TRBV30	TRBJ1-6	NA	CAWSVDLINSPLHF	TGTGCCTGGAGTGTAGACCTAATCAATTCACCCCTCCACTTT
NA	TRBV6-1	TRBJ1-2	NA	CASFRQGSGYTF	TGTGCCAGCTTCAGGCAGGGCTCTGGCTACACCTTC
TRBD1	TRBV9	TRBJ1-1	NA	CASSPTGVGTEAFF	TGTGCCAGCAGCCCTACAGGGGTCGGCACTGAAGCTTTCTTT
TRBD1	TRBV15	TRBJ2-7	NA	CATSRDRTYEQYF	TGTGCCACCAGCCGGGACAGAACCTACGAGCAGTACTTC
NA	TRBV6-5	TRBJ2-4	once	CASFSRGAKNIQYF	TGTGCCAGTTTTTCCCGGGGGGCCAAAAACATTCAGTACTTC
TRBD1	TRBV19	TRBJ1-6	NA	CASSMTGGSPLHF	TGTGCCAGTAGTATGACAGGGGGATCACCCCTCCACTTT
NA	TRBV10-3	TRBJ1-5	NA	CAIKASGVGNQPQHF	TGTGCCATCAAGGCGTCAGGGGTGGGCAATCAGCCCCAGCATTTT
NA	TRBV7-9	TRBJ1-2	NA	CASSLVGEVNGYTF	TGTGCCAGCAGCTTAGTGGGAGAAGTCAATGGCTACACCTTC
NA	TRBV5-1	TRBJ1-3	NA	CASSLEGPGNTIYF	TGCGCCAGCAGCTTGGAAGGTCCTGGAAACACCATATATTTT
NA	TRBV6-1	TRBJ2-3	once	CASRVTDTQYF	TGTGCCAGCAGAGTCACAGATACGCAGTATTTT
NA	TRBV5-6	TRBJ1-2	NA	CASSLRGAAPIYGYTF	TGTGCCAGCAGCTTGAGGGGGGCGGCTCCCATCTATGGCTACACCTTC
NA	TRBV11-2	TRBJ2-5	NA	CASSLDSWGLETQYF	TGTGCCAGCAGCTTAGATAGCTGGGGTTTGGAGACCCAGTACTTC
NA	TRBV6-8	TRBJ1-6	NA	CASSGRWSSYNSPLHF	TGTGCCAGCTCGGGCAGGTGGAGCTCCTATAATTCACCCCTCCACTTT
NA	TRBV5-6	TRBJ2-7	NA	CASSLKTTYERYF	TGTGCCAGCAGCTTGAAGACCACCTACGAGCGGTACTTC
TRBD1	TRBV6-5	TRBJ1-6	NA	CASSYSTGGDGGPLHF	TGTGCCAGCAGTTACTCGACAGGGGGGGACGGGGGACCCCTCCACTTT
TRBD2	TRBV4-3	TRBJ2-1	NA	CASSQALLAGGSYNEQFF	TGCGCCAGCAGCCAAGCCCTACTAGCGGGAGGGTCCTACAATGAGCAGTTCTTC
TRBD1	TRBV5-8	TRBJ2-1	NA	CASSLPGQGPYNEQFF	TGTGCCAGCAGCTTGCCGGGACAGGGCCCCTACAATGAGCAGTTCTTC
TRBD1	TRBV28	TRBJ2-1	NA	CASSRQGNQRDEQFF	TGTGCCAGCAGTCGACAGGGGAACCAGAGGGATGAGCAGTTCTTC
NA	TRBV5-1	TRBJ1-1	NA	CASSLRQGNTEAFF	TGCGCCAGCAGCTTGAGGCAGGGGAACACTGAAGCTTTCTTT
NA	TRBV2	TRBJ1-5	few	CASSPPGFGNQPQHF	TGTGCCAGCTCTCCCCCCGGGTTTGGTAATCAGCCCCAGCATTTT
TRBD1	TRBV5-1	TRBJ1-6	NA	CASSHGTVNSPLHF	TGCGCCAGCAGCCACGGGACAGTCAATTCACCCCTCCACTTT
NA	TRBV10-1	TRBJ1-1	once	CASSEMGERRAFF	TGCGCCAGCAGTGAAATGGGGGAGAGGAGAGCTTTCTTT
NA	TRBV28	TRBJ1-5	NA	CASRGRGGNQPQHF	TGTGCCAGCAGGGGAAGGGGGGGGAATCAGCCCCAGCATTTT
NA	TRBV5-1	TRBJ1-1	NA	CASSLGGLNTEAFF	TGCGCCAGCAGCTTGGGAGGGCTGAACACTGAAGCTTTCTTT
NA	TRBV7-2	TRBJ1-2	NA	CASSLAGSQPGGYTF	TGTGCCAGCAGCTTAGCGGGTTCCCAGCCAGGCGGCTACACCTTC
NA	TRBV10-1	TRBJ2-7	once	CASSESRRAVATTSYEQYF	TGCGCCAGCAGTGAGTCCAGGCGGGCGGTCGCCACAACTTCCTACGAGCAGTACTTC
NA	TRBV11-2	TRBJ2-7	NA	CASTSAAYEQYF	TGTGCCAGCACCTCCGCGGCCTACGAGCAGTACTTC